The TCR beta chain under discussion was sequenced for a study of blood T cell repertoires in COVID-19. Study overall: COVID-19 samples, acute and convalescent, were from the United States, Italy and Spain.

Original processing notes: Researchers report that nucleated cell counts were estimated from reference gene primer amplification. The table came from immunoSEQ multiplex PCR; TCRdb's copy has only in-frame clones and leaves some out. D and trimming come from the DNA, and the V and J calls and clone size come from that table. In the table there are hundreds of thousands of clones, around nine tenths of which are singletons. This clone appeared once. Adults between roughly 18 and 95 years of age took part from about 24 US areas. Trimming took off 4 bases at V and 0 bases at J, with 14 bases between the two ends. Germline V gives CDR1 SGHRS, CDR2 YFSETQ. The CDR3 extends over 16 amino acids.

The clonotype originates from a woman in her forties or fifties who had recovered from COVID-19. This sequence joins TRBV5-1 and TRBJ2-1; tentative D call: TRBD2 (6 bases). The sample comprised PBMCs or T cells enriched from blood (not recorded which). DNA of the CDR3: TGCGCCAGCAGCCCCGGCGGGGCGAACTCCTACAATGAGCAGTTCTTC. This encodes CASSPGGANSYNEQFF.